This T cell receptor (beta chain) was sequenced during a study of graft-versus-host responses after intestinal transplantation. The wider study: Each patient got anti-thymocyte globulin induction, then tacrolimus and steroids for roughly 3 years.

The study's findings and limits: Allografts of one patient group, those with graft-donor T cell macrochimerism, had high graft-versus-host to host-versus-graft clonal ratios. Some GvH clones were seen earlier in gut or blood, suggesting intestinal origin. Maximum circulating GvH clone levels tracked with early post-transplant HvG decreases.

Germline V lookup: CDR1 MNHEY, CDR2 SVGAGI. This CDR3 contains 14 residues. Between the trimmed V and J ends, which lost 0 bases and 6 bases, there was a span of 9 bases. Assay: immunoSEQ multiplex PCR; the TCRdb copy retains only in-frame clones and omits some. The sample has 90,000 to 150,000 clones, over 80% seen once. With respect to this clone: The antigen is unknown.

V gene TRBV6-5 combines with J gene TRBJ1-5, with D perhaps TRBD1 (5 bases). The sample was unstimulated CD4+ T cells sorted from spleen or lymph node cells, taken before intestinal transplant. This receptor was identified in a human donor who received an intestinal transplant. CDR3 residues: CASSYSEGAQPQHF. The CDR3 DNA sequence: TGTGCCAGCAGTTACTCGGAAGGGGCTCAGCCCCAGCATTTT.